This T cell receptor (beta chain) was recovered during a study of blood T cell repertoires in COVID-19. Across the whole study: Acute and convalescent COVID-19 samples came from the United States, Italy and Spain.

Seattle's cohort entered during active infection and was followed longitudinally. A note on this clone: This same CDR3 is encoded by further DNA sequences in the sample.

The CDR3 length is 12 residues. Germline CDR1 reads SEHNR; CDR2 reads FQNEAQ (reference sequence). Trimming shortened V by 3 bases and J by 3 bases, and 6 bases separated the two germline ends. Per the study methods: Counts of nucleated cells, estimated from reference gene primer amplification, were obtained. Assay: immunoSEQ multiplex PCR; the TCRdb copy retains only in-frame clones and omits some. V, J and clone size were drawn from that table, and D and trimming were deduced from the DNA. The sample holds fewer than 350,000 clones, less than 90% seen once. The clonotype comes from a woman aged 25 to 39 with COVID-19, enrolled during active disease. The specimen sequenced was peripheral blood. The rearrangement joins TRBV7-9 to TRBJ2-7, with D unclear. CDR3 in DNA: TGTGCCAGCAGCTTTGCAGACTACGAGCAGTACTTC. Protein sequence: CASSFADYEQYF.